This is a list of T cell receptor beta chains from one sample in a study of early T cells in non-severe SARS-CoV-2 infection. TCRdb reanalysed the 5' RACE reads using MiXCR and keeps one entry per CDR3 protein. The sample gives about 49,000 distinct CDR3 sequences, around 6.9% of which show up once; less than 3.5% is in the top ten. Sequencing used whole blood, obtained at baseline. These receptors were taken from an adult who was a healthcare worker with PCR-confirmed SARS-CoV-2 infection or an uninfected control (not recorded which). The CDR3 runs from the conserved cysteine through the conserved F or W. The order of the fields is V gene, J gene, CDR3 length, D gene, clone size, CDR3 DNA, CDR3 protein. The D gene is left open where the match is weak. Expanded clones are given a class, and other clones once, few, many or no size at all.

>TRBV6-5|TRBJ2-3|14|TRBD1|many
TGTGCCAGCAGCTACGGGACAGGCGCCTGGGCGCAGTATTTT
CASSYGTGAWAQYF
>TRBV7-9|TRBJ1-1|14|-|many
TGTGCCAGCAGCCTAAACCCTATGAACACTGAAGCTTTCTTT
CASSLNPMNTEAFF
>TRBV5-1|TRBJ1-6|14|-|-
TGCGCCAGCAGCTTGGAAAGGGATAATTCACCCCTCCACTTT
CASSLERDNSPLHF
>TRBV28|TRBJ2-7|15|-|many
TGTGCCAGCAGTCCTTCCGGGACCGCCACCTACGAGCAGTACTTC
CASSPSGTATYEQYF
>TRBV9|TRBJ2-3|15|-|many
TGTGCCAGCAGCGTAAGGACTTCCACCACAGATACGCAGTATTTT
CASSVRTSTTDTQYF
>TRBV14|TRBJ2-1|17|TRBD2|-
TGTACCAGCAGCCGTAGGACTAGCGGGGGAGGCGTCTATGAGCAGTTCTTC
CTSSRRTSGGGVYEQFF
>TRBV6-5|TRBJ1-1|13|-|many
TGTGCCAGCCGCAGGGGAATGAACACTGAAGCTTTCTTT
CASRRGMNTEAFF
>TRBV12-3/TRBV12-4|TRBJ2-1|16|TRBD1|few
TGTGCCAGCAGTCCTACAGGGGCTATCCTCGGCAATGAGCAGTTCTTC
CASSPTGAILGNEQFF
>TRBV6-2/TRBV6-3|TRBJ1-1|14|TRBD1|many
TGTGCCAGCAGTTACTCCCGACAGGGTACTGAAGTTTTCTTT
CASSYSRQGTEVFF
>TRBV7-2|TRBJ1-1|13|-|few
TGTGCCAGCAGCTTAGACTGGAGGGCTGAAGCTTTCTTT
CASSLDWRAEAFF
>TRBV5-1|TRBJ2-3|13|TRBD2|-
TGCGCCAGCAGCTTGGAGGCTAGCGGGGGGTCGTATTTT
CASSLEASGGSYF
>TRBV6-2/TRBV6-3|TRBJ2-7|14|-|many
TGTGCCAGCAGTTACCTAGGCAGAACCTACGAGCAGTACTTC
CASSYLGRTYEQYF
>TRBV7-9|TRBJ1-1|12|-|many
TGTGCCAGCAGCGGGGGGTTGGATGAAGCTTTCTTT
CASSGGLDEAFF
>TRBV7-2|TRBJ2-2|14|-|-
TGTGCCAGCAGGGCTGACAGGATCACCGGGGAGCTGTTTTTT
CASRADRITGELFF